The clone carrying this TCR beta chain came up many times. Its cognate antigen is unknown. The data were obtained in a study of regulatory T cells in long-lasting Graves disease. General study findings and limits: Having only a small sample size may have limited accuracy.

Building of the TCR beta libraries involved iRepertoire HTBI primers and Arm-PCR of CDR3 regions. TCRdb independently ran MiXCR on the multiplex PCR reads; one entry per CDR3 protein. The profile shows some 430,000 distinct CDR3 sequences, about 22% of them singletons. Noted time point: persistent/refractory GD, antithyroid drugs over 5 years with positive TRAb. Extracted PBMC RNA gave rise to the TCR library. The CDR3 covers 14 residues. The V and J ends lost 5 bases and 3 bases, in that order; junction bases with no gene match: 5. CDR1 and CDR2 from the germline V gene are MNHEY and SMNVEV (reference sequence).

The TCR sequence derives from a female donor with Graves disease. Sequenced here: peripheral blood mononuclear cells (PBMCs), sampled when the disease was refractory, from a patient treated with antithyroid drugs. V gene TRBV27 combines with J gene TRBJ2-7; 9 bases line up with TRBD2. Here the CDR3 reads CASSRLAGIYEQYF. The CDR3 coding sequence is TGTGCCAGCAGTCGGCTAGCGGGGATCTACGAGCAGTACTTC.